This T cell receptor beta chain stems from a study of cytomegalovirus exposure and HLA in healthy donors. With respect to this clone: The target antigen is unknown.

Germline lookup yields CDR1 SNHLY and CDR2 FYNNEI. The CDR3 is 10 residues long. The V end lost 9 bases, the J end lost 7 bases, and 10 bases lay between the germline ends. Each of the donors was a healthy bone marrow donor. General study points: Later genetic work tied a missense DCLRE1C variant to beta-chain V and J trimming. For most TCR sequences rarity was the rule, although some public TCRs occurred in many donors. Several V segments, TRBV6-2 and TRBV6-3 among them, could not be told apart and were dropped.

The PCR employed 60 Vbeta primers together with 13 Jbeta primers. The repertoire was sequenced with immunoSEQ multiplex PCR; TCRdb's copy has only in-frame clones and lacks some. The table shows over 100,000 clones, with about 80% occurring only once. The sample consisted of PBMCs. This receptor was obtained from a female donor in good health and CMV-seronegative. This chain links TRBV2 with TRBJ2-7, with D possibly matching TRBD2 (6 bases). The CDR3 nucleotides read TGTGCCAGTATGGCGGGGGAGCAGTACTTC. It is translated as CASMAGEQYF. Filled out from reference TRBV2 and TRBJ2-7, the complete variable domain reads EPEVTQTPSHQVTQMGQEVILRCVPISNHLYFYWYRQILGQKVEFLVSFYNNEISEKSEIFDDQFSVERPDGSNFTLKIRSTKLEDSAMYFCASMAGEQYFGPGTRLTVT.